The clone carrying this TCR beta chain was seen a few times. Its antigen remains unidentified. The data stem from a study of beta chain features in type 1 diabetes. For the study at large: The study found patients and healthy donors alike in age, gender and cell yields.

The V gene end was trimmed by 3 bases and the J gene end by 7 bases; junction bases not matched to a gene: 2. Per germline, CDR1 KGHSH and CDR2 LQKENI. The CDR3 spans 15 residues. Findings of the study overall: Fewer junction insertions and more nucleotide deletions appeared in type 1 diabetes patients.

The study reverse transcribed the entire isolated RNA, so it sequenced expressed TCRB transcripts. Repertoires were generated with immunoSEQ multiplex PCR, while TCRdb's copy carries only in-frame clones and drops some. Among about 350,000 clones listed, around a fifth were seen once. The chain links TRBV18 to TRBJ2-1; 14 nucleotides match TRBD2. Sequencing was done on a sample of naive CD4+ T cells from blood. This clonotype was sampled from a young woman in good health. Written as DNA, the CDR3 is TGTGCCAGCTCACCTGGGACTAGCGGGAGAAATGAGCAGTTCTTC. This translates into CASSPGTSGRNEQFF.